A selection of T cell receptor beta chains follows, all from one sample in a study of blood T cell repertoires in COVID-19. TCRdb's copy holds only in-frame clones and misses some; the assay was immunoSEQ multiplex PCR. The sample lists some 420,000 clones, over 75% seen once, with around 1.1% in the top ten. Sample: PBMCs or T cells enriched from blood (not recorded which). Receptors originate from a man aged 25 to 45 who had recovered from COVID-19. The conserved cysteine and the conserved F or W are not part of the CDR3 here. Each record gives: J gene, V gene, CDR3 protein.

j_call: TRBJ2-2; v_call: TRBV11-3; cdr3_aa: ASSRSGSTGELF
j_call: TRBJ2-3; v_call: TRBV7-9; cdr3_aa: ASSFTGWGDTQY
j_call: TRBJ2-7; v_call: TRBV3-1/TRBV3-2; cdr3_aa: ASSQHGQLLK
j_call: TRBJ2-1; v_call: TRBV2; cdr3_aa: ASSTGTFYNEQF
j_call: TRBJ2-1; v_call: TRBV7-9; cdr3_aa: ASSLGTRGVVSEQF
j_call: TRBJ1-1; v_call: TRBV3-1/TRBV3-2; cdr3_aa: ASSQGLDRGAF
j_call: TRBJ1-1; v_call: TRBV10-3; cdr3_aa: AISERDRGETEAF
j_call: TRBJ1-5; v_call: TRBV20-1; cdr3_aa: SASLQGSDQPQH
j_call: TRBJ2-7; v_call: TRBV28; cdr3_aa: ASSWTGGGSSYEQY
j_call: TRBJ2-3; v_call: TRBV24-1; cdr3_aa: ATSDWSSRSSTDTQY
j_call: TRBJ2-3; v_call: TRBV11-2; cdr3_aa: ASSYLSDTQY
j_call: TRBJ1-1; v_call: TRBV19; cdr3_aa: ASSFDSMNTEAF
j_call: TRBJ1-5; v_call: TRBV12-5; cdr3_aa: ASGQGVGQPQH
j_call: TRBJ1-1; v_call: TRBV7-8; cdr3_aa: ASSWGGRGSAF
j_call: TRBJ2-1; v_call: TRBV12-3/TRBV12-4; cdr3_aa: ASRRGNEQF
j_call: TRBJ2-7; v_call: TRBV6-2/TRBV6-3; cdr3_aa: ASSKMTSGYYEQY
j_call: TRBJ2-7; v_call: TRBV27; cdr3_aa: ASSYNIYEQY
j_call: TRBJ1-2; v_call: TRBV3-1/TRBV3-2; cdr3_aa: ASRAVGQNYGYT
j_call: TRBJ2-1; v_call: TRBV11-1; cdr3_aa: ASSLGLDNEQF
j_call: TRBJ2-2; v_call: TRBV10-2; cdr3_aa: ASSGLAGGPWNTGELF
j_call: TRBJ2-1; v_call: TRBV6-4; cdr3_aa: ASSRLAGTYNEQF
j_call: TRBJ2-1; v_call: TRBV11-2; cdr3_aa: ATNLGGKASEQF
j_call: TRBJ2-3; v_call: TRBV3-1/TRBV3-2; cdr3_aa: ASSQVAGEGDTQY